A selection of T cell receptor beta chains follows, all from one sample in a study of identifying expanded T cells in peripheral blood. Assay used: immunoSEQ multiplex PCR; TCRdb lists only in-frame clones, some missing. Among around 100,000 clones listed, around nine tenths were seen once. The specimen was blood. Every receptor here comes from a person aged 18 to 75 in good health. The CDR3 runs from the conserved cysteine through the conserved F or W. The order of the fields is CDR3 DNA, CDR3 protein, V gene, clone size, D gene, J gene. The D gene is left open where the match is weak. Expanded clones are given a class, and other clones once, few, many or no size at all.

TGTGCCAGCAGGGGGTCAGGGCAGTACTTC,CASRGSGQYF,TRBV2,.,.,TRBJ2-7
TGTGCCAGCAGCCCGGGAGCCGGGGAGCTGTTTTTT,CASSPGAGELFF,TRBV7-9,.,.,TRBJ2-2
TGTGCCAGTAGTATTTTGGACAGGGGAAACGAGCAGTACTTC,CASSILDRGNEQYF,TRBV19,.,TRBD1,TRBJ2-7
TGCGCCAGCAGCCTTGATATATGGGAAAACACCGGGGAGCTGTTTTTT,CASSLDIWENTGELFF,TRBV5-1,.,.,TRBJ2-2
TGTGCCAGCAGCCAAGGGGGCACCGGGGAGCTGTTTTTT,CASSQGGTGELFF,TRBV14,.,.,TRBJ2-2
TGTGCCAGCAGTATAGTACAGGTAGCTGAAGCTTTCTTT,CASSIVQVAEAFF,TRBV28,.,.,TRBJ1-1
TGTGCCAGCAGTGTGGTACAGGGGGGGTGGACCCAGTACTTC,CASSVVQGGWTQYF,TRBV6-1,once,.,TRBJ2-5
TGTGCCAGCAGTGATCAGGCAGGGGTTGTGTACTCACCCCTCCACTTT,CASSDQAGVVYSPLHF,TRBV6-1,.,.,TRBJ1-6
TGTGCCAGCAGGATTCTCTCTGGAAACACCATATATTTT,CASRILSGNTIYF,TRBV6-5,.,.,TRBJ1-3
TGTGCCAGCAGTATGCCCGGGACAAGAAACATTCAGTACTTC,CASSMPGTRNIQYF,TRBV5-6,.,.,TRBJ2-4
TGCGCCAGCAGCTTAGGGACTAGCGGGGGGTTGGATGAGCAGTTCTTC,CASSLGTSGGLDEQFF,TRBV5-1,.,TRBD2,TRBJ2-1
TGTGCCAGCGGGACTAAGGCACAAGAGACCCAGTACTTC,CASGTKAQETQYF,TRBV6-1,once,TRBD2,TRBJ2-5
TGTGCCAGCAGCTTCAAACTGGGGGTCGCCTACGAGCAGTACTTC,CASSFKLGVAYEQYF,TRBV7-2,.,.,TRBJ2-7
TGTGCCAGCGCGCGAACGGGTGAAAAACTGTTTTTT,CASARTGEKLFF,TRBV9,.,.,TRBJ1-4
TGTGCCAGCAGCCGATCACCCGGGGGTAACAGCGGAAACACCATATATTTT,CASSRSPGGNSGNTIYF,TRBV7-9,.,.,TRBJ1-3
TGTGCCAGTAGTCTAGTTGGTAGCACAGATACGCAGTATTTT,CASSLVGSTDTQYF,TRBV19,.,.,TRBJ2-3
TGCAGTGCTACCCTTTACTACGAGCAGTACTTC,CSATLYYEQYF,TRBV20-1,.,.,TRBJ2-7
TGCGCCAGCAGCTCCCTCACGGGGGGGCCGGATGAGCAGTTCTTC,CASSSLTGGPDEQFF,TRBV5-1,.,TRBD2,TRBJ2-1
TGTGCCAGCTCACCTCTTCGCGGGGGGATGACAGATACGCAGTATTTT,CASSPLRGGMTDTQYF,TRBV18,.,TRBD2,TRBJ2-3
TGTGCCAGCAGCTCGTACAGGGTTAACTATGGCTACACCTTC,CASSSYRVNYGYTF,TRBV7-2,.,.,TRBJ1-2
TGCAGCGTTGATCTTGGGTCCACCGGGGAGCTGTTTTTT,CSVDLGSTGELFF,TRBV29-1,.,.,TRBJ2-2
TGTGCCAGCAGCTCGGACCGGACAGCTTGGGTCTATGGCTACACCTTC,CASSSDRTAWVYGYTF,TRBV7-9,.,.,TRBJ1-2
TGTGCCAGCAGCCCAGGCGCAGGGTGGTCCCAGTACTTC,CASSPGAGWSQYF,TRBV7-9,.,.,TRBJ2-5
TGTGCCAGCAGCCCGAACCCGGGACAGGGGAGGAGAGCTTTCTTT,CASSPNPGQGRRAFF,TRBV7-9,.,TRBD1,TRBJ1-1
TGTGCCAGTAGTATTCCGGTAGGACAGGGGGCGGGTCAGCCCCAGCATTTT,CASSIPVGQGAGQPQHF,TRBV19,.,TRBD1,TRBJ1-5
TGTGCCAGCAGCTTGGCTCTAGCGGGGAAAAACATGGTCGGCTACGAGCAGTACTTC,CASSLALAGKNMVGYEQYF,TRBV5-6,.,TRBD2,TRBJ2-7
TGCGCCAGCAGCTCCGTGACAGGCGATTATGATGGCTACACCTTC,CASSSVTGDYDGYTF,TRBV5-1,.,.,TRBJ1-2